This T cell receptor beta chain came from a study of early T cells in non-severe SARS-CoV-2 infection. Looking at the study overall: Sequenced bulk RNA came from whole blood that was unsorted, and chains were unpaired.

With regard to this clonotype: Its antigen is unknown.

Researchers attached unique molecular identifiers to individual cDNA molecules. MiXCR, run by TCRdb on the 5' RACE reads, gives a single entry per CDR3 protein. The data hold about 27,000 distinct CDR3 sequences, with about 3% observed a single time. Study results and caveats: Clonotype matching in VDJdb favored anti-spike CD8 responses and did not capture private and CD4 specificities.

Germline V gene data show CDR1 as SGHRS and CDR2 as YFSETQ. This CDR3 is built from 15 residues. The V segment lost 6 bases and the J segment 7 bases; nucleotides outside the gene matches: 11. The TCR comes from an adult who was a healthcare worker with PCR-confirmed SARS-CoV-2 infection or an uninfected control (not recorded which). Sequencing used whole blood. The J gene is TRBJ2-2, the V gene TRBV5-1, with 8 bases matching TRBD1. For the CDR3, the DNA is TGCGCCAGCAAGCTTATGGCAGGGGGCGGCGGGGAGCTGTTTTTT. Amino acids: CASKLMAGGGGELFF.